These 13 T cell receptor beta chains share one sample of origin, sequenced in a study of blood T cell repertoires in COVID-19. Measured with immunoSEQ multiplex PCR; TCRdb has only the in-frame clones, and not every one. This table has 180,000 or so clones, 84% appearing once. Source material: PBMCs or T cells enriched from blood (not recorded which). These receptors all come from a man aged 50-60 years who had recovered from COVID-19.

V is TRBV27 and J is TRBJ1-1; no firm D call. Germline CDR1 MNHEY, CDR2 SMNVEV (reference sequence). The CDR3 has 14 residues. V was cut by 3 bases and J by 3 bases, with 11 bases left in between. In DNA, the CDR3 is TGTGCCAGCAGTTTGTTTGCGGGCCACACTGAAGCTTTCTTT. Translating gives CASSLFAGHTEAFF.

The chain carries TRBV5-4 and TRBJ2-1, with TRBD2 matching over 11 bases. In germline, CDR1 is SGHNT, CDR2 YYREEE (reference sequence). V lost 1 base, J lost 2 bases, and 2 bases stayed unmatched. The CDR3 has 16 residues. CDR3 DNA sequence: TGTGCCAGCAGCTTGCTTAGCGGGGGGGCCTACAATGAGCAGTTCTTC. Its translation: CASSLLSGGAYNEQFF.

In its sample, this clone was seen once. V is TRBV6-5 and J is TRBJ1-5; D gene ambiguous. CDR1 is MNHEY and CDR2 is SVGAGI in the germline V gene. The germline V and J ends were trimmed by 8 bases and 0 bases, with 11 bases remaining between them. The CDR3 has 14 residues. In nucleotides, the CDR3 is TGTGCCAGCTCCCTCGGTTCTAGCAATCAGCCCCAGCATTTT. This codes for CASSLGSSNQPQHF.

The rearrangement links TRBV21-1 to TRBJ1-3; the DNA was not used to check the table's D call, TRBD1. TRBV21-1 is a pseudogene. The CDR3 sequence is 21 residues long. CDR3 nucleotides: TGTGCCAGACCCCCATACCGACCGGGACAGGGTTTATGTATGCTGAGGAACACCATATATTTT. It is translated as CARPPYRPGQGLCMLRNTIYF.

The V gene is TRBV5-1, the J gene TRBJ1-4; D gene uncertain. V lost 0 bases to trimming and J lost 8 bases, with 11 bases between them. The CDR3 is made up of 14 amino acids. Germline assignment: CDR1 SGHRS and CDR2 YFSETQ. CDR3 nucleotide sequence: TGCGCCAGCAGCTTGGAGAGGAACGGGGAAAAACTGTTTTTT. Translated: CASSLERNGEKLFF.

The CDR3 spells CASSPSQPGQGMSEQYF. As DNA, the CDR3 is TGTGCCAGCTCACCATCTCAGCCGGGACAGGGGATGAGCGAGCAGTACTTC. The rearrangement links TRBV18 to TRBJ2-7, with 10 positions matching TRBD1. The CDR3 contains 17 residues. V trimming: 2 bases; J trimming: 6 bases; junction bases outside the gene matches: 13. Germline CDR1 is KGHSH and CDR2 is LQKENI.

A few counts support this clone. The rearrangement uses TRBV6-5 and TRBJ1-2; the match to TRBD1 covers 7 bases. CDR3 size: 14 residues. The germline V gene has CDR1 MNHEY and CDR2 SVGAGI. With 6 bases clipped from V and 4 bases from J, the junction kept 8 bases outside the gene matches. CDR3 protein: CASSRDSQFYGYTF. In nucleotides, the CDR3 is TGTGCCAGCAGCCGGGACAGTCAATTCTATGGCTACACCTTC.

This clone was counted only a few times. The chain links TRBV5-1 to TRBJ1-1, with TRBD1 as a possible D gene (6 bases). The ends were cut back, 4 bases at V and 1 base at J, with 14 bases in the middle. CDR3 length: 15 amino acids. CDR1 is SGHRS and CDR2 is YFSETQ in the germline V gene. CDR3 protein: CASSKLPGQNTEAFF. CDR3 nucleotides: TGCGCCAGCAGCAAACTACCGGGACAGAACACTGAAGCTTTCTTT.

The rearrangement uses TRBV5-1 and TRBJ1-2; TRBD1 agrees at 7 bases. The germline V gene has CDR1 SGHRS and CDR2 YFSETQ. V was pared by 4 bases and J by 3 bases, with 15 bases of the junction left unmatched. There are 17 residues in the CDR3. The CDR3 here is CASSQSTLPGQYYGYTF. In DNA form, the CDR3 reads TGCGCCAGCAGCCAATCTACTTTACCGGGACAGTACTATGGCTACACCTTC.

The chain joins TRBV18 to TRBJ2-2; 8 positions agree with TRBD1. After removal of 3 bases from V and 0 bases from J, the junction contained 3 bases not matched to a gene. The CDR3 has 16 residues. The germline CDR1 and CDR2 sequences are KGHSH and LQKENI. CDR3 nucleotide sequence: TGTGCCAGCTCACCGCCGGACAGGGCGAACACCGGGGAGCTGTTTTTT. It yields the protein CASSPPDRANTGELFF. Filled out from reference TRBV18 and TRBJ2-2, the complete variable domain reads NAGVMQNPRHLVRRRGQEARLRCSPMKGHSHVYWYRQLPEEGLKFMVYLQKENIIDESGMPKERFSAEFPKEGPSILRIQQVVRGDSAAYFCASSPPDRANTGELFFGEGSRLTVL.

This chain uses TRBV7-6 with TRBJ1-4, with D hard to call. Trimming removed 4 bases from V and 5 bases from J, with 8 bases in between. CDR1 SGHVS and CDR2 FNYEAQ come from the germline V gene. The CDR3 has 13 residues. DNA of the CDR3: TGTGCCAGCAGCTCCACCCGGAATGAAAAACTGTTTTTT. It codes for CASSSTRNEKLFF.

CDR3 sequence: CASSLASRQGNNEQFF. In DNA form, the CDR3 reads TGTGCCAGCAGCTTAGCTAGTCGGCAGGGGAACAATGAGCAGTTCTTC. The chain uses TRBV11-2 and TRBJ2-1, with D perhaps TRBD1 (6 bases). Trimming left V 1 base short and J 5 bases short, with 15 bases between. This CDR3 comprises 16 residues. Germline V gene lookup returns CDR1 SGHAT and CDR2 FQNNGV. The full variable domain, in which reference TRBV11-2 and TRBJ2-1 provide the parts outside the CDR3, is EAGVAQSPRYKIIEKRQSVAFWCNPISGHATLYWYQQILGQGPKLLIQFQNNGVVDDSQLPKDRFSAERLKGVDSTLKIQPAKLEDSAVYLCASSLASRQGNNEQFFGPGTRLTVL.

The J gene is TRBJ1-1, the V gene TRBV19; 8 bases are a match to TRBD1. Germline trimming cut 5 bases from V and 5 bases from J; bases unmatched to any gene: 7. The CDR3 totals 14 residues. In germline, CDR1 is LNHDA, CDR2 SQIVND (reference sequence). CDR3 sequence: CASSRGQGRTEAFF. CDR3 sequence (DNA): TGTGCCAGTAGTCGCGGACAGGGTAGAACTGAAGCTTTCTTT.